The present T cell receptor beta chain was sequenced within a study of T cells in Graves' hyperthyroidism and ophthalmopathy. Study outcomes and limitations: Researchers found most expanded thyroid clonotypes above 0.001 in blood as well.

Patients were excluded for uncontrolled infection, other autoimmune disease, pregnancy or lactation. PBMCs were derived from around 10 ml fresh peripheral blood. Amplification of TCR beta CDR3 regions used RNA as the template. A first-round RT-PCR of the TCR CDR3 used the HTBI primer set. TCRdb re-derived calls from the multiplex PCR reads in MiXCR, one entry per CDR3 protein. This table has over 400,000 distinct CDR3 sequences, over 12% appearing once. This clonotype was seen at least ten times. As yet, its antigen is unknown. The sequencing sample was made of blood. The receptor comes from a man between 18 and 29 years old with Graves' ophthalmopathy.

Written as DNA, the CDR3 is TGCAGTGCTGACGACAGGGGGAAAAGCTCCTACGAGCAGTACTTC. It codes for CSADDRGKSSYEQYF. The chain is built from TRBV20-1 and TRBJ2-7, with 9 positions matching TRBD1. The CDR3 runs to 15 residues. V was clipped by 5 bases and J by 0 bases; unmatched bases: 8. Germline V gene sequence: CDR1 DFQATT, CDR2 SNEGSKA (reference sequence).